This T cell receptor (beta chain) appears in the sequencing data of a study of blood T cell repertoires in COVID-19. Repertoires were generated with immunoSEQ multiplex PCR, while TCRdb's copy carries only in-frame clones and drops some. The sample lists fewer than 300,000 clones; 88% were seen once. Germline trimming cut 6 bases from V and 2 bases from J; bases unmatched to any gene: 5. CDR3 length: 15 amino acids. Looked up from germline, CDR1 is KGHDR and CDR2 is SFDVKD. The specimen sequenced was peripheral blood. This chain uses TRBV24-1 with TRBJ2-5, with 10 bases matching TRBD1. The sequence was collected from a woman aged 40 to 50 who had recovered from COVID-19. The CDR3 loop is CATSSGTGVQETQYF. The CDR3 DNA sequence: TGTGCCACCAGTTCTGGGACAGGGGTACAAGAGACCCAGTACTTC.